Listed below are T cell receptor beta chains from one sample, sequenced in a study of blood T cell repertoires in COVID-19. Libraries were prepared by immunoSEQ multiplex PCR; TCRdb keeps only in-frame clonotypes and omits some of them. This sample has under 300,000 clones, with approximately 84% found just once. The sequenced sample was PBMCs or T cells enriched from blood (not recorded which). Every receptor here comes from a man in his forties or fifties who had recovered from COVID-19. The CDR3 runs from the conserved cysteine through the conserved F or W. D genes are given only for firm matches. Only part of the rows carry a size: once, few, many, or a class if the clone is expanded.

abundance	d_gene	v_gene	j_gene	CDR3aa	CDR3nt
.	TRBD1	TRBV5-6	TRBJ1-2	CASSLGQGARDYGYTF	TGTGCCAGCAGCCTAGGACAGGGGGCGAGGGACTATGGCTACACCTTC
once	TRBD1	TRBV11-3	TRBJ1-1	CASSLGGGGGTEAFF	TGTGCCAGCAGCTTAGGAGGAGGGGGCGGCACTGAAGCTTTCTTT
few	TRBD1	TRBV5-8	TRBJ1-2	CASSPDRVVPEAGYTF	TGTGCCAGCAGCCCTGACAGGGTAGTTCCCGAGGCGGGCTACACCTTC
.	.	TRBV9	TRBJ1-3	CASSAQGSGNTIYF	TGTGCCAGCAGCGCCCAGGGCTCTGGAAACACCATATATTTT
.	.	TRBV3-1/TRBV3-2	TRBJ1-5	CASSRGGGNQPQHF	TGTGCCTCAAGCCGGGGGGGCGGTAATCAGCCCCAGCATTTT
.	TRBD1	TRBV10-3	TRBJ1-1	CAITTTETGGDEAFF	TGTGCCATCACCACAACAGAGACAGGGGGCGATGAAGCTTTCTTT
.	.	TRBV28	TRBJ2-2	CASSPWGENTGELFF	TGTGCCAGCAGTCCTTGGGGGGAGAACACCGGGGAGCTGTTTTTT
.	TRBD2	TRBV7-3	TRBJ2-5	CASSRGTSGSGQETQYF	TGTGCCAGCAGCCGTGGAACTAGCGGGAGTGGCCAAGAGACCCAGTACTTC
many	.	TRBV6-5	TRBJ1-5	CASSYTQGSNQPQHF	TGTGCCAGCAGTTACACACAGGGTAGCAATCAGCCCCAGCATTTT
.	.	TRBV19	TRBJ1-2	CASSKVLPGVGVYGYTF	TGTGCCAGTAGTAAAGTGCTTCCAGGGGTAGGGGTCTATGGCTACACCTTC
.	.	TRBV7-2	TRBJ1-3	CASSSSGTRSGNTIYF	TGTGCCAGCAGCTCATCAGGGACTCGGTCTGGAAACACCATATATTTT